These 31 T cell receptor beta chains were sequenced from one sample in a study of brain metastases from non-small cell lung cancer. Sequencing used immunoSEQ multiplex PCR; TCRdb keeps in-frame clones, though not all of them. The sample records almost 4,500 clones, 80% to 90% being singletons. The sequenced material came from tumor-adjacent normal tissue. Every receptor here comes from a donor aged 40 or older with non-small cell lung cancer.

V gene TRBV19 combines with J gene TRBJ2-2; D is unresolved. Germline V CDR1 and CDR2: LNHDA, SQIVND (reference sequence). Trimming took off 4 bases at V and 6 bases at J, with 15 bases between the two ends. This CDR3 spans 15 amino acids. This CDR3 is CASSTPAWLAGELFF. The CDR3 DNA reads TGTGCCAGTAGTACCCCCGCCTGGCTAGCCGGGGAGCTGTTTTTT.

CDR3 DNA: TGTGCCTGGAGTGTATTAGGTGGCGGGGGACCCTACGAGCAGTTCTTC. As protein: CAWSVLGGGGPYEQFF. The chain links TRBV30 to TRBJ2-1; TRBD2 aligns across 7 bases. Germline CDR1 is GTSNPN and CDR2 is SVGIG (reference sequence). With V trimmed by 0 bases and J by 10 bases, 15 bases remained unmatched. This CDR3 contains 16 residues.

This chain uses TRBV19 with TRBJ2-7; TRBD1 agrees at 10 bases. This CDR3 is 15 amino acids long. V was clipped by 5 bases and J by 3 bases; unmatched bases: 7. Germline V CDR1 and CDR2: LNHDA, SQIVND (reference sequence). CDR3 residues: CASSSLTGGIYEQYF. CDR3 in DNA: TGTGCCAGTAGTTCGCTGACAGGGGGCATCTACGAGCAGTACTTC.

The chain employs TRBV19 and TRBJ1-6, with D perhaps matching TRBD1 (6 bases). Germline CDR1 and CDR2: LNHDA and SQIVND (reference sequence). Trimming removed 5 bases at V and 10 bases at J, with 18 bases between. The CDR3 contains 15 residues. The CDR3 sequence: CASSPATGTRSPLHF. CDR3 coding DNA: TGTGCCAGTAGTCCCGCCACAGGGACTCGGTCACCCCTCCACTTT.

This sequence joins TRBV27 and TRBJ2-7, with D tentatively TRBD2 (6 bases). Germline V gene lookup returns CDR1 MNHEY and CDR2 SMNVEV (reference sequence). The CDR3 has 17 amino acids. Trimming cost V 3 bases and J 0 bases, with 18 bases left between them. The CDR3: CASSFGGAGLNSYEQYF. DNA for the CDR3: TGTGCCAGCAGTTTTGGCGGGGCGGGGCTGAACTCCTACGAGCAGTACTTC.

This clone was observed once. The CDR3 is CASSLGPYNEQFF. The CDR3 DNA sequence: TGTGCCAGCTCATTGGGACCATACAATGAGCAGTTCTTC. The chain has TRBV18 and TRBJ2-1; D tentatively fits TRBD1 or TRBD2 (5 bases each). Germline CDR1 KGHSH, CDR2 LQKENI. This CDR3 comprises 13 residues. V was trimmed by 5 bases and J by 4 bases, leaving 9 bases between them.

Points on this clone: At one end the junction does not follow the germline gene, possibly because of a read error. The sample has other DNA sequences that encode this CDR3 too. The J gene is TRBJ1-2, the V gene TRBV6-1; the match to TRBD1 covers 9 bases. This CDR3 comprises 18 residues. CDR1 and CDR2 from the germline V gene are MNHNS and SASEGT. In DNA, the CDR3 is TGTGCCAGCAGTGTTCCGCGGGGACAGGGTATAGGTAACTATGGCTACACCTTT. Protein sequence: CASSVPRGQGIGNYGYTF.

The chain couples TRBV9 to TRBJ2-2; 7 nucleotides align to TRBD1. Germline trimming cut 4 bases from V and 6 bases from J; bases unmatched to any gene: 12. Germline lookup yields CDR1 SGDLS and CDR2 YYNGEE. The CDR3 extends over 16 amino acids. CDR3 amino acids: CASSPEGGGIAGELFF. CDR3 sequence (DNA): TGTGCCAGCAGCCCAGAAGGGGGCGGAATAGCCGGGGAGCTGTTTTTT.

The CDR3 DNA sequence: TGTGCCAGCAGCCCCTACTACGAGCAGTACTTC. Its protein product is CASSPYYEQYF. J is TRBJ2-7 and V is TRBV27; D is uncertain. V was cut by 6 bases and J by 3 bases, with 6 bases left in between. Germline lookup yields CDR1 MNHEY and CDR2 SMNVEV (reference sequence). This CDR3 has 11 amino acids.

The V call is TRBV25-1, the J call TRBJ2-1, with D perhaps given as TRBD1 or TRBD2 (5 bases each). Trimming removed 1 base at V and 9 bases at J, with 13 bases between. CDR1 and CDR2 (germline): MGHDK, SYGVNS. CDR3 length: 14 residues. For the CDR3, the DNA is TGTGCCAGCAGTGAATGCGAGGGGCGGTGTGAGCAGTTCTTC. It specifies CASSECEGRCEQFF.

The rearrangement uses TRBV9 and TRBJ2-2; TRBD2 agrees at 16 bases. CDR3 length: 18 amino acids. Germline CDR1 and CDR2: SGDLS and YYNGEE. V trimming: 4 bases; J trimming: 4 bases; junction bases outside the gene matches: 7. CDR3 DNA: TGTGCCAGCAGCTCGGGACTAGCGGGAGGGCCCGTCACCGGGGAGCTGTTTTTT. This gives the protein CASSSGLAGGPVTGELFF.

The rearrangement links TRBV24-1 to TRBJ2-2; D is perhaps TRBD2 (6 bases). The CDR3 runs to 17 residues. The ends were cut back, 1 base at V and 10 bases at J, with 21 bases in the middle. CDR1 KGHDR and CDR2 SFDVKD come from the germline V gene. The DNA for the CDR3 is TGTGCCACCAGTGATTTCCCCCCGGAGGGGAGTGGGGAGGAGCTGTTTTTT. Translated: CATSDFPPEGSGEELFF.

This rearrangement joins TRBV7-6 to TRBJ2-6; the D is unclear. Germline V gene data show CDR1 as SGHVS and CDR2 as FNYEAQ. There are 15 residues in the CDR3. V was trimmed by 5 bases and J by 0 bases, leaving 8 bases between them. Here the CDR3 reads CASSPIFSGANVLTF. The DNA for the CDR3 is TGTGCCAGCAGCCCGATCTTCTCTGGGGCCAACGTCCTGACTTTC. The full variable domain, in which reference TRBV7-6 and TRBJ2-6 provide the parts outside the CDR3, is GAGVSQSPRYKVTKRGQDVALRCDPISGHVSLYWYRQALGQGPEFLTYFNYEAQQDKSGLPNDRFSAERPEGSISTLTIQRTEQRDSAMYRCASSPIFSGANVLTFGAGSRLTVL.

The chain links TRBV11-3 to TRBJ1-1; possible D gene TRBD1, 5 bases. In germline, CDR1 is SGHNT, CDR2 YENEEA. There are 13 residues in the CDR3. V was shortened by 3 bases and J by 10 bases, with 15 bases between the two germline ends. The CDR3 DNA reads as TGTGCCAGCAGCTTCAGTGGGGGATCGGGAGCTTTCTTT. Translating it yields CASSFSGGSGAFF.

On this clone: At one end the junction does not follow the germline gene, possibly because of a read error. The chain uses TRBV15 and TRBJ2-7, with 7 bases aligning to TRBD1. Looked up from germline, CDR1 is LNHNV and CDR2 is YYDKDF (reference sequence). This CDR3 has 15 residues. CDR3 nucleotides: TGTGCCACCAGCAGAGAGACAGGGTCCTCCTACGAACAGTACTTC. Translated: CATSRETGSSYEQYF.

This chain joins TRBV7-3 and TRBJ2-1; 8 nucleotides line up with TRBD2. CDR1 SGHTA and CDR2 FQGTGA come from the germline V gene. CDR3 size: 15 residues. Trimming removed 5 bases from V and 6 bases from J; junction bases left unmatched: 9. CDR3 region: CASSTREGRGNEQFF. CDR3 nucleotides: TGTGCCAGCAGCACCCGGGAGGGCCGAGGCAATGAGCAGTTCTTC.

The V and J genes are TRBV24-1 and TRBJ2-7; TRBD1 aligns across 7 bases. Germline lookup yields CDR1 KGHDR and CDR2 SFDVKD. V lost 7 bases and J lost 2; bases outside the gene matches: 7. This CDR3 spans 14 amino acids. The DNA for the CDR3 is TGTGCCACCAGCGGGACAGAGGGGACCTACGAGCAGTACTTC. Amino acid sequence: CATSGTEGTYEQYF.

V is TRBV6-4 and J is TRBJ2-2, with 10 bases identical to TRBD2. This CDR3 has 16 amino acids. With V trimmed by 4 bases and J by 6 bases, 8 bases remained unmatched. Germline V lookup: CDR1 MRHNA, CDR2 SNTAGT. CDR3 nucleotide sequence: TGTGCCAGCAGTGCGCTAGCGGGAGCTATGGCCGGGGAGCTGTTTTTT. The encoded protein is CASSALAGAMAGELFF.

V usage is TRBV29-1 and J usage is TRBJ2-1; D unclear. Looked up from germline, CDR1 is SQVTM and CDR2 is ANQGSEA. The CDR3 is 14 residues long. With 1 base removed from V and 1 base from J, the gap between germline ends came to 8 bases. The CDR3 protein is CSVEGMGSYNEQFF. CDR3 bases: TGCAGCGTTGAAGGGATGGGGTCCTACAATGAGCAGTTCTTC.

Concerning this clone: A much larger clone lies one base from this, so it may be a read error. The CDR3 sequence is CASSLMPGPEQYF. CDR3 coding DNA: TGTGCCAGCAGCTTAATGCCGGGACCCGAGCAGTACTTC. The V call is TRBV7-9, the J call TRBJ2-7; D is perhaps TRBD1 or TRBD2 (5 bases each). This CDR3 comprises 13 residues. Germline V gene data show CDR1 as SEHNR and CDR2 as FQNEAQ (reference sequence). Between the trimmed V and J ends, which lost 2 bases and 6 bases, there was a span of 11 bases. The full variable domain, with the rest looked up from reference TRBV7-9 and TRBJ2-7, is DTGVSQNPRHKITKRGQNVTFRCDPISEHNRLYWYRQTLGQGPEFLTYFQNEAQLEKSRLLSDRFSAERPKGSFSTLEIQRTEQGDSAMYLCASSLMPGPEQYFGPGTRLTVT.

This chain joins TRBV6-6 and TRBJ1-1; the D is unclear. Trimming shortened V by 8 bases and J by 11 bases, and 15 bases separated the two germline ends. The CDR3 runs to 11 residues. Germline loops: CDR1 MNHNY, CDR2 SVGAGI (reference sequence). The CDR3 is CASHEKTGAFF. DNA for the CDR3: TGTGCCAGCCATGAGAAGACGGGTGCTTTCTTT.

CDR3 nucleotide sequence: TGTGCCTGGACGTTAGGGGGACAGATGAACACTGAAGCTTTCTTT. Its protein product is CAWTLGGQMNTEAFF. This sequence joins TRBV30 and TRBJ1-1, with TRBD1 matching over 7 bases. The V gene's germline CDR1 is GTSNPN and CDR2 SVGIG (reference sequence). The CDR3 spans 15 residues. Trimming at V came to 4 bases and at J to 0 bases, leaving 8 bases not matched to a gene. Full variable domain (rest looked up from reference TRBV30 and TRBJ1-1): SQTIHQWPATLVQPVGSPLSLECTVEGTSNPNLYWYRQAAGRGLQLLFYSVGIGQISSEVPQNLSASRPQDRQFILSSKKLLLSDSGFYLCAWTLGGQMNTEAFFGQGTRLTVV.

This chain uses TRBV28 with TRBJ2-1; 7 positions agree with TRBD1. Trimming cost V 5 bases and J 7 bases; bases outside gene matches: 5. The CDR3 has 13 residues. Germline CDR1 and CDR2: MDHEN and SYDVKM. CDR3 region: CASSTYRGNEQFF. The CDR3 DNA reads as TGTGCCAGCAGTACCTACAGGGGAAATGAGCAGTTCTTC.

The chain recombines TRBV5-1 with TRBJ1-6; 12 nucleotides line up with TRBD1. The V gene end was trimmed by 4 bases and the J gene end by 7 bases; junction bases not matched to a gene: 9. Germline assignment: CDR1 SGHRS and CDR2 YFSETQ. CDR3 size: 17 residues. The CDR3 protein is CASSRTGTGGMNSPLHF. CDR3 DNA sequence: TGCGCCAGCAGCAGGACCGGGACAGGGGGCATGAATTCACCCCTCCACTTT.

The rearrangement links TRBV4-3 to TRBJ2-6; D possibly corresponds to TRBD1 (6 bases). Germline loops: CDR1 LGHNA, CDR2 YSLEER. The CDR3 spans 18 residues. V was clipped by 5 bases and J by 2 bases, with 19 bases between them. CDR3 loop: CASSGSRGFGTGANVLTF. CDR3 coding DNA: TGCGCCAGCAGCGGATCGAGGGGGTTCGGTACTGGGGCCAACGTCCTGACTTTC.

As DNA, the CDR3 is TGTGCCAGCAGCTTAGATTTCGGCGGGAGGCATGAGCAGTTCTTC. It specifies CASSLDFGGRHEQFF. The J gene is TRBJ2-1, the V gene TRBV7-7, with 8 bases aligning to TRBD2. Per germline, CDR1 SSHAT and CDR2 FNYEAQ (reference sequence). Trimming took 1 base from V and 8 from J; bases not matched to a gene: 7. The CDR3 consists of 15 residues.

This clone has just a few counts. The V call is TRBV7-8, the J call TRBJ2-1; tentative D call: TRBD2 (6 bases). V gave up 1 base and J gave up 3 bases, with 13 bases separating them. The CDR3 has 16 residues. Germline values: CDR1 SGHVS, CDR2 FQNEAQ. CDR3 region: CASSLVIGGYYNEQFF. The DNA for the CDR3 is TGTGCCAGCAGCTTAGTGATTGGGGGGTACTACAATGAGCAGTTCTTC.

The rearrangement uses TRBV19 and TRBJ2-1; maybe TRBD2 (6 bases). V was pared by 3 bases and J by 4 bases, with 13 bases between. The CDR3 runs 15 residues. The germline V gene encodes CDR1 LNHDA and CDR2 SQIVND (reference sequence). In DNA, the CDR3 is TGTGCCAGTAGTATGCGAGCGGGCTTTTACAATGAGCAGTTCTTC. Protein: CASSMRAGFYNEQFF.

This clone occurred a few times. The chain joins TRBV7-9 to TRBJ2-3; D is uncertain. The germline V gene encodes CDR1 SEHNR and CDR2 FQNEAQ (reference sequence). The CDR3 is 13 amino acids. The V gene lost 3 bases and the J gene lost 4 bases, with 8 bases spanning the gap. The CDR3 here is CASSLGSSDTQYF. CDR3 coding DNA: TGTGCCAGCAGCTTGGGTAGTTCAGATACGCAGTATTTT.

V is TRBV28 and J is TRBJ1-2; TRBD1 agrees at 7 bases. Germline CDR1 MDHEN, CDR2 SYDVKM. V dropped 6 bases and J dropped 2; count of bases not matched to a gene: 3. The CDR3 consists of 13 residues. This CDR3 reads CASRAGGNYGYTF. In nucleotides, the CDR3 is TGTGCCAGCAGGGCAGGGGGAAACTATGGCTACACCTTC.

The chain has TRBV28 and TRBJ1-5; no firm D call. This CDR3 is 13 amino acids long. The V gene lost 6 bases and the J gene lost 5 bases, with 11 bases spanning the gap. Looked up from germline, CDR1 is MDHEN and CDR2 is SYDVKM. In DNA form, the CDR3 reads TGTGCCAGCAGGGTTAAATCGTATCAGCCCCAGCATTTT. Residues: CASRVKSYQPQHF.